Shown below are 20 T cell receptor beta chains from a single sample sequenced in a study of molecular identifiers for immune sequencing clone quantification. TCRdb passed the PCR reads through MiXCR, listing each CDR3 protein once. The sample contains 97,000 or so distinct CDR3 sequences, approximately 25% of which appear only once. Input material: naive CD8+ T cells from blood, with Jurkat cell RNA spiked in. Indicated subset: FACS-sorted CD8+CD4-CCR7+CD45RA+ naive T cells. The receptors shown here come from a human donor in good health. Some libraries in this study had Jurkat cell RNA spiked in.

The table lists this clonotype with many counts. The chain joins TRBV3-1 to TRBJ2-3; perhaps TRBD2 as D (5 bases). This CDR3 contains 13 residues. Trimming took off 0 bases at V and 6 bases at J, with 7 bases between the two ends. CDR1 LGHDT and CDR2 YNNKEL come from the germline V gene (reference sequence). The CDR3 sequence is CASSQERGDTQYF. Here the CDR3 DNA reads TGTGCCAGCAGCCAAGAGCGAGGGGATACGCAGTATTTT.

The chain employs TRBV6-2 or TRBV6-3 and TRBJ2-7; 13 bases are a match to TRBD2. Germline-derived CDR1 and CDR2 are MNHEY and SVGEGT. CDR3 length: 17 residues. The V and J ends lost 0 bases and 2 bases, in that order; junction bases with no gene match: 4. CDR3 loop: CASSYSTSGGPPYEQYF. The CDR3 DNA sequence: TGTGCCAGCAGTTACTCGACTAGCGGGGGGCCACCCTACGAGCAGTACTTC.

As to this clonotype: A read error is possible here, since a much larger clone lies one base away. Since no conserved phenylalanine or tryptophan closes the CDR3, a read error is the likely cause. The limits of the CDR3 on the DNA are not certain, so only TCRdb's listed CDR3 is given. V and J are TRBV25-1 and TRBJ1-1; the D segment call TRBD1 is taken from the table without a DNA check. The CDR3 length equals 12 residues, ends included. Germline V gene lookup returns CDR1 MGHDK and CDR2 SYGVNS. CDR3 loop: CSSSGGGTVWCV.

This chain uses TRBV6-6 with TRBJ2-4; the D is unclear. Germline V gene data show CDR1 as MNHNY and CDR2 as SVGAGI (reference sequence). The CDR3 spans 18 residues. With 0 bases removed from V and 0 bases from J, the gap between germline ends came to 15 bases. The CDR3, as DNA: TGTGCCAGCAGTTACTCGCAGAGTGATGTGTTAGCCAAAAACATTCAGTACTTC. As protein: CASSYSQSDVLAKNIQYF.

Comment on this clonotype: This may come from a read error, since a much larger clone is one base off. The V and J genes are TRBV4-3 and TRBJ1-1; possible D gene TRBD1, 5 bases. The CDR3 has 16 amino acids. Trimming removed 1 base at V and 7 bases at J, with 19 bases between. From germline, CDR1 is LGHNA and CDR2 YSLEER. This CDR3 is CASSQGLRRGYDEAFF. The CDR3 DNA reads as TGCGCCAGCAGCCAAGGCCTGCGGCGGGGGTATGATGAAGCTTTCTTT.

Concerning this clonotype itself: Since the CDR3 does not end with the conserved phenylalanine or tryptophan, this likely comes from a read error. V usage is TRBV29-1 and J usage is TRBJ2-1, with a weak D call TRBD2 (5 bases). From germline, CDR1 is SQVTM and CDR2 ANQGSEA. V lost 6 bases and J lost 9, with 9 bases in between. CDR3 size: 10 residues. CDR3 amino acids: CSVLAPEQFL. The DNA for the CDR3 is TGCAGCGTGCTAGCTCCTGAGCAGTTCTTG.

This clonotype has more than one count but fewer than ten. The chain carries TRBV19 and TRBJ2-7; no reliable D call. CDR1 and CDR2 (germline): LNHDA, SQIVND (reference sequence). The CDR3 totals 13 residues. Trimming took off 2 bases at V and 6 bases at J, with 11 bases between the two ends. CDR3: CASSIKESGEQYF. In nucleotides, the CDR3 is TGTGCCAGTAGTATAAAGGAGTCTGGCGAGCAGTACTTC.

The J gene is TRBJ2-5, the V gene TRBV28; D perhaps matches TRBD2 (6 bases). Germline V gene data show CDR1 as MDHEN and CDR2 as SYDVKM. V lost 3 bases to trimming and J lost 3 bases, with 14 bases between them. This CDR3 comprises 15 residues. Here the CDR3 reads CASSLGLGVEETQYF. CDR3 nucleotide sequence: TGTGCCAGCAGTTTGGGACTCGGGGTAGAAGAGACCCAGTACTTC.

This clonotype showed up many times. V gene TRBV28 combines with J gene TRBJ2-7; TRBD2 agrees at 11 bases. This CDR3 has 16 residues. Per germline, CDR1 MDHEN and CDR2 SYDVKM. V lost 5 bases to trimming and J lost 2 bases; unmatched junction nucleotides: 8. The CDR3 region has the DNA TGTGCCAGCAGTGCCCTGACTAGCGGGACTCCCTACGAGCAGTACTTC. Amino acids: CASSALTSGTPYEQYF. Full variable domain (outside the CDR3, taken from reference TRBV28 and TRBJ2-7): DVKVTQSSRYLVKRTGEKVFLECVQDMDHENMFWYRQDPGLGLRLIYFSYDVKMKEKGDIPEGYSVSREKKERFSLILESASTNQTSMYLCASSALTSGTPYEQYFGPGTRLTVT.

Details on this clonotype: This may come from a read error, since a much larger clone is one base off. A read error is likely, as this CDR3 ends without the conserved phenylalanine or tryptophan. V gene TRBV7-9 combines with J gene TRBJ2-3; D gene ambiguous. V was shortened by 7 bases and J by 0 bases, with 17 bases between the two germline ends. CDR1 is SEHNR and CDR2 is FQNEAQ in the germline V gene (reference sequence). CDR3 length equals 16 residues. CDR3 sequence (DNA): TGTGCCAGCAACATATTAAAAGTTACTAGCACAGATACGCAGTATTTG. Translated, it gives CASNILKVTSTDTQYL.

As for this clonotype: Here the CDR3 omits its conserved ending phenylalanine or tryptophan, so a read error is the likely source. Here the CDR3 reads CASSSDPRQETQYS. The CDR3 DNA reads as TGTGCCAGCAGCTCAGATCCACGCCAAGAGACCCAGTACTCC. The genes are TRBV7-2 and TRBJ2-5; no definite D call. The V gene's germline CDR1 is SGHTA and CDR2 FQGNSA. V dropped 4 bases and J dropped 1 base, with 10 bases sitting between them. The CDR3 contains 14 residues.

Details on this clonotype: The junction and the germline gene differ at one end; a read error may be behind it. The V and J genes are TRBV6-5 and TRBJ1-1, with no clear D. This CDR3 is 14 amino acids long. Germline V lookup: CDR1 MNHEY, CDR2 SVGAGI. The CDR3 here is CASSFIGLLAEASF. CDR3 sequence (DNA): TGTGCCAGCAGTTTCATAGGTTTGCTCGCTGAAGCTTCCTTT.

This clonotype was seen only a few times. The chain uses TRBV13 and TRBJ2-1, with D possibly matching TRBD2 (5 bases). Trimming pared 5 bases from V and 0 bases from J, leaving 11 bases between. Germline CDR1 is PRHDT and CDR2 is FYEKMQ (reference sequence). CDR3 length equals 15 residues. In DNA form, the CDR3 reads TGTGCCAGCAGCCCCCCGGGGAGCTCCTACAATGAGCAGTTCTTC. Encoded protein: CASSPPGSSYNEQFF.

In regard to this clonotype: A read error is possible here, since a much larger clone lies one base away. The CDR3 DNA reads TGTGCCAGCTCACCACCCAGGTCAGCCTACGAGCAGTACTTC. It specifies CASSPPRSAYEQYF. This chain joins TRBV18 and TRBJ2-7; D remains ambiguous. Looked up from germline, CDR1 is KGHSH and CDR2 is LQKENI. Trimming took 0 bases from V and 2 from J, leaving 8 bases between them. The CDR3 spans 14 residues.

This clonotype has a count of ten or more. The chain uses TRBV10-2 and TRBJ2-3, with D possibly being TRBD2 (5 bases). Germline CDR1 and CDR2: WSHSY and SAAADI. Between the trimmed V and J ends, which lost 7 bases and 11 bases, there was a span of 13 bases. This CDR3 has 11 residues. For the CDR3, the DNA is TGCGCCAGCAAGGACTCACTCGAGCAGTATTTT. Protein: CASKDSLEQYF.

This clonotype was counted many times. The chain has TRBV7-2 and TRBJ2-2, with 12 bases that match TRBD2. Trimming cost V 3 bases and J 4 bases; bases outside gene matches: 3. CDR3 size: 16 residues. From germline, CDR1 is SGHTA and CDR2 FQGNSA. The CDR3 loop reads CASSFLAGGFTGELFF. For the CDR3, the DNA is TGTGCCAGCAGCTTCCTAGCGGGAGGGTTCACCGGGGAGCTGTTTTTT. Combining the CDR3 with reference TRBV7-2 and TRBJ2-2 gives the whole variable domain GAGVSQSPSNKVTEKGKDVELRCDPISGHTALYWYRQSLGQGLEFLIYFQGNSAPDKSGLPSDRFSAERTGGSVSTLTIQRTQQEDSAVYLCASSFLAGGFTGELFFGEGSRLTVL.

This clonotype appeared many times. In DNA, the CDR3 is TGCGCCAGCAGCCAAGAACGGACACCAAATCAGCCCCAGCATTTT. It encodes CASSQERTPNQPQHF. The rearrangement uses TRBV4-3 and TRBJ1-5; D might be TRBD1 (5 bases). Per the germline V gene, CDR1 is LGHNA and CDR2 is YSLEER. CDR3 length: 15 residues. Trimming removed 0 bases at V and 4 bases at J, with 10 bases between.

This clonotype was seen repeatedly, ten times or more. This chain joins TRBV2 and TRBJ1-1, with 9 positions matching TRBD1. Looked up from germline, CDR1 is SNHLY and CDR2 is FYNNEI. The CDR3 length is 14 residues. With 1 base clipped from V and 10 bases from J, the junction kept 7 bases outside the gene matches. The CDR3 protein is CASSEGDRVGGAFF. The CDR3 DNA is TGTGCCAGCAGTGAAGGGGACAGGGTCGGAGGAGCTTTCTTT.

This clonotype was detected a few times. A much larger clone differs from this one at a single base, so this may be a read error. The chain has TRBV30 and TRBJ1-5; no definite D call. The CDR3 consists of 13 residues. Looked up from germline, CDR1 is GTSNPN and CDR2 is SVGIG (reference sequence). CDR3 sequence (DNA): TGTGCCGGGAGTGGGGAAGGCAATCAGCCCCAGCATTTT. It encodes CAGSGEGNQPQHF.

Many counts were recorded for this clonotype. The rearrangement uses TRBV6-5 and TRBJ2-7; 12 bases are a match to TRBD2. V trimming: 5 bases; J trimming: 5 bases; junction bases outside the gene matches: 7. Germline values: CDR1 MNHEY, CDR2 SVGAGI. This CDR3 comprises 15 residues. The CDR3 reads CASSNPRLAGDEQYF. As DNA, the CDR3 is TGTGCCAGCAGTAACCCCCGACTAGCGGGAGACGAGCAGTACTTC.